These 23 T cell receptor beta chains were sequenced from one sample in a study of early T cells in non-severe SARS-CoV-2 infection. TCRdb re-called the 5' RACE reads with MiXCR, one entry per CDR3 protein. In the table there are roughly 100,000 distinct CDR3 sequences, about an eighth of which are singletons. Sequenced input: whole blood. These receptors were taken from an adult who was a healthcare worker with PCR-confirmed SARS-CoV-2 infection or an uninfected control (not recorded which).

CDR3 residues: CASSLFSSGSEQYF. DNA of the CDR3: TGTGCCAGCAGTTTATTCTCGAGCGGGTCCGAGCAGTACTTC. V gene TRBV28 combines with J gene TRBJ2-7, with a tentative D call TRBD2 (6 bases). Trimming took off 1 base at V and 6 bases at J, with 13 bases between the two ends. Germline assignment: CDR1 MDHEN and CDR2 SYDVKM. The CDR3 totals 14 residues.

This clonotype was recorded many times. This sequence joins TRBV5-1 and TRBJ2-4; D may be TRBD2 (6 bases). V was pared by 0 bases and J by 0 bases, with 10 bases between. The CDR3 is 16 residues long. In germline, CDR1 is SGHRS, CDR2 YFSETQ. CDR3 amino acids: CASSLVRLVAKNIQYF. CDR3 in DNA: TGCGCCAGCAGCTTGGTCCGACTAGTAGCCAAAAACATTCAGTACTTC. Full variable domain (outside the CDR3, taken from reference TRBV5-1 and TRBJ2-4): KAGVTQTPRYLIKTRGQQVTLSCSPISGHRSVSWYQQTPGQGLQFLFEYFSETQRNKGNFPGRFSGRQFSNSRSEMNVSTLELGDSALYLCASSLVRLVAKNIQYFGAGTRLSVL.

This clonotype was seen only a few times. The rearrangement joins TRBV9 to TRBJ1-3, with D hard to call. Germline CDR1 SGDLS, CDR2 YYNGEE. V was shortened by 0 bases and J by 0 bases, with 13 bases between the two germline ends. The CDR3 is 17 amino acids. This chain's CDR3 is CASSVGAGVTSGNTIYF. The CDR3 nucleotides are TGTGCCAGCAGCGTAGGGGCAGGAGTTACCTCTGGAAACACCATATATTTT. The full variable domain, with the rest looked up from reference TRBV9 and TRBJ1-3, is DSGVTQTPKHLITATGQRVTLRCSPRSGDLSVYWYQQSLDQGLQFLIQYYNGEERAKGNILERFSAQQFPDLHSELNLSSLELGDSALYFCASSVGAGVTSGNTIYFGEGSWLTVV.

The chain joins TRBV28 to TRBJ1-5, with 7 bases aligning to TRBD1. V was clipped by 2 bases and J by 9 bases; unmatched bases: 7. The germline V gene has CDR1 MDHEN and CDR2 SYDVKM. This CDR3 has 14 residues. In nucleotides, the CDR3 is TGTGCCAGCAGTTTACGGACAGGAAAAGGGCCCCAGCATTTT. Translation: CASSLRTGKGPQHF.

This clonotype came up many times. This chain connects TRBV5-1 to TRBJ1-1; 8 bases agree with TRBD1. This CDR3 is 14 amino acids long. V lost 3 bases to trimming and J lost 1 base; unmatched junction nucleotides: 2. The V gene's germline CDR1 is SGHRS and CDR2 YFSETQ. The CDR3 region has the DNA TGCGCCAGCAGCTCCGGGACAGGGAACACTGAAGCTTTCTTT. Amino acids: CASSSGTGNTEAFF.

This clonotype has only a few counts. J is TRBJ1-5 and V is TRBV2; D is perhaps TRBD1 (5 bases). The V end was cut by 6 bases, the J end by 5 bases, with 17 bases between. The CDR3 is made up of 15 amino acids. From germline, CDR1 is SNHLY and CDR2 FYNNEI. CDR3 loop: CASSLGVTDDQPQHF. The CDR3 coding sequence is TGTGCCAGCAGCTTGGGGGTCACTGACGATCAGCCCCAGCATTTT.

This clonotype was counted between two and nine times. The chain has TRBV12-3 or TRBV12-4 and TRBJ1-4, with D hard to call. There are 14 residues in the CDR3. The V end lost 6 bases, the J end lost 3 bases, and 11 bases lay between the germline ends. CDR3 DNA: TGTGCCAGCAGCCGAGACGGGGCTAATGAAAAACTGTTTTTT. This sequence encodes CASSRDGANEKLFF.

In this sample, this clonotype turned up many times. V is TRBV7-6 and J is TRBJ2-2; possible D gene TRBD2, 6 bases. The CDR3 runs to 17 residues. The germline V gene encodes CDR1 SGHVS and CDR2 FNYEAQ. V lost 3 bases and J lost 2, with 16 bases in between. In DNA, the CDR3 is TGTGCCAGCAGCTTGCCCCGCGCGGGAATTAACACCGGGGAGCTGTTTTTT. Encoded protein: CASSLPRAGINTGELFF.

This clonotype was found many times. An end of the junction differs from the germline gene, which may be a read error. The J gene is TRBJ1-3, the V gene TRBV10-2; no clear D. This CDR3 has 17 residues. In germline, CDR1 is WSHSY, CDR2 SAAADI. CDR3: CASSDRSPNSSENTIYF. The CDR3 coding sequence is TGCGCCAGCAGTGACCGAAGCCCAAACAGCTCTGAAAACACCATATATTTT.

The V gene is TRBV11-2, the J gene TRBJ2-2, with D possibly matching TRBD2 (5 bases). The CDR3 contains 15 residues. Looked up from germline, CDR1 is SGHAT and CDR2 is FQNNGV. V lost 0 bases, J lost 9 bases, and 14 bases lay in between. The CDR3 nucleotides read TGTGCCAGCAGCTTAGAACCACTACTAGAGAGGGAGCTGTTTTTT. Translation gives CASSLEPLLERELFF.

About this clonotype itself: Just one base apart from a much larger clone, this may be a read error. This rearrangement joins TRBV7-6 to TRBJ2-2, with a possible D match to TRBD2 (5 bases). Per germline, CDR1 SGHVS and CDR2 FNYEAQ. The CDR3 runs 13 residues. Here the CDR3 reads CASSPGLAGELIF. CDR3 nucleotide sequence: TGTGCCAGCAGCCCCGGACTGGCCGGGGAGCTGATTTTT.

The table lists this clonotype with a few counts. The chain is built from TRBV7-2 and TRBJ2-2; D gene ambiguous. Germline CDR1 and CDR2: SGHTA and FQGNSA. The CDR3 has 13 amino acids. Deletions cut 5 bases from V and 3 bases from J, with 7 bases between. CDR3 bases: TGTGCCAGCAGCGTCACTCACACCGGGGAGCTGTTTTTT. Its translation is CASSVTHTGELFF.

The chain uses TRBV29-1 and TRBJ1-4; D gene unclear. The CDR3 contains 12 residues. Trimming took off 6 bases at V and 4 bases at J, with 9 bases between the two ends. Germline V CDR1 and CDR2: SQVTM, ANQGSEA. As DNA, the CDR3 is TGCAGCGTCCGGGGTAGTAATGAAAAACTGTTTTTT. Translated, it gives CSVRGSNEKLFF.

The gene calls are TRBV25-1 and TRBJ1-6; a possible D gene is TRBD1 (5 bases). V was cut by 2 bases and J by 7 bases, with 12 bases left in between. Germline-derived CDR1 and CDR2 are MGHDK and SYGVNS. This CDR3 region has 15 residues. Here the CDR3 DNA reads TGTGCCAGCAGTGAAACCAGACAGAACAATTCACCCCTCCACTTT. Its translation: CASSETRQNNSPLHF. Using reference TRBV25-1 and TRBJ1-6 for the parts outside the CDR3, the full variable domain is EADIYQTPRYLVIGTGKKITLECSQTMGHDKMYWYQQDPGMELHLIHYSYGVNSTEKGDLSSESTVSRIRTEHFPLTLESARPSHTSQYLCASSETRQNNSPLHFGNGTRLTVT.

The J gene is TRBJ2-3, the V gene TRBV29-1; 8 bases are a match to TRBD2. The CDR3 is made up of 12 amino acids. CDR1 and CDR2 (germline): SQVTM, ANQGSEA. For the CDR3, the DNA is TGCAACGTCTTGGCGGGAGGTCCGGCGCAGTATTTT. This sequence encodes CNVLAGGPAQYF.

Only a few counts were recorded for this clonotype. The chain combines TRBV7-9 with TRBJ2-3; possible D gene TRBD2, 6 bases. The CDR3 consists of 14 residues. V was shortened by 5 bases and J by 2 bases, with 11 bases between the two germline ends. Germline loops: CDR1 SEHNR, CDR2 FQNEAQ (reference sequence). The CDR3, as DNA: TGTGCCAGCAGCCCGGGACTCTACACAGATACGCAGTATTTT. Protein product: CASSPGLYTDTQYF.

This clonotype has a handful of counts. The V gene is TRBV6-5, the J gene TRBJ1-1, with unresolved D. Trimming removed 2 bases at V and 4 bases at J, with 8 bases between. This CDR3 is built from 13 residues. Germline V gene lookup returns CDR1 MNHEY and CDR2 SVGAGI. The CDR3 DNA follows: TGTGCCAGCAGTTACCTGCCGGGCACTGAAGCTTTCTTT. Translating it yields CASSYLPGTEAFF.

This clonotype was found once. The V and J genes are TRBV7-2 and TRBJ2-1, with a weak D call TRBD2 (6 bases). Looked up from germline, CDR1 is SGHTA and CDR2 is FQGNSA. CDR3 size: 16 residues. Trimming took off 1 base at V and 7 bases at J, with 17 bases between the two ends. This chain's CDR3 is CASSLELGLKANEQFF. The CDR3 DNA follows: TGTGCCAGCAGCTTAGAATTAGGACTAAAGGCGAATGAGCAGTTCTTC. The variable domain in full, with the rest retrieved from reference TRBV7-2 and TRBJ2-1, is GAGVSQSPSNKVTEKGKDVELRCDPISGHTALYWYRQSLGQGLEFLIYFQGNSAPDKSGLPSDRFSAERTGGSVSTLTIQRTQQEDSAVYLCASSLELGLKANEQFFGPGTRLTVL.

This clonotype was seen a few times. The rearrangement links TRBV11-2 to TRBJ1-6, with TRBD1 as a possible D gene (6 bases). The CDR3 extends over 15 amino acids. Trimming left V 5 bases short and J 10 bases short, with 18 bases between. Per the germline V gene, CDR1 is SGHAT and CDR2 is FQNNGV. CDR3 residues: CASSLNRDLRSPLHF. DNA of the CDR3: TGTGCCAGCAGCCTAAACAGGGACCTGAGATCACCCCTCCACTTT.

This chain connects TRBV2 to TRBJ2-3, with D uncertain. Germline CDR1 is SNHLY and CDR2 is FYNNEI. The ends were cut back, 8 bases at V and 3 bases at J, with 12 bases in the middle. This CDR3 spans 13 amino acids. The CDR3 bases are TGTGCCAGCGGTTACTCCTTGACAGATACGCAGTATTTT. The encoded protein is CASGYSLTDTQYF.

The V gene is TRBV25-1, the J gene TRBJ2-7; 7 bases align to TRBD2. The junction had 10 bases not matched to a gene; V was cut back by 3 bases and J by 2 bases. In germline, CDR1 is MGHDK, CDR2 SYGVNS. The CDR3 sequence is 16 residues long. CDR3 residues: CASSDPSTSAAYEQYF. The CDR3 nucleotides read TGTGCCAGCAGTGACCCATCCACTAGCGCTGCCTACGAGCAGTACTTC.

This clonotype was seen only a few times. The chain links TRBV6-5 to TRBJ2-1, with a possible D match to TRBD1 (5 bases). The germline gives CDR1 MNHEY, CDR2 SVGAGI. The CDR3 has 12 amino acids. V lost 6 bases, J lost 9 bases, and 12 bases lay in between. The CDR3 reads CASRDTLGEQFF. DNA of the CDR3: TGTGCCAGCAGGGACACACTTGGTGAGCAGTTCTTC.

In this sample, this clonotype turned up many times. CDR3 sequence: CASSHRADRAGYQPQHF. CDR3 DNA: TGCGCCAGCAGTCACCGAGCCGACAGGGCTGGGTATCAGCCCCAGCATTTT. The chain is built from TRBV23-1 and TRBJ1-5, with TRBD1 identical over 7 bases. TRBV23-1 is noted as an ORF with a role that remains uncertain. CDR3 length: 17 residues. With V trimmed by 3 bases and J by 5 bases, 13 bases remained unmatched.